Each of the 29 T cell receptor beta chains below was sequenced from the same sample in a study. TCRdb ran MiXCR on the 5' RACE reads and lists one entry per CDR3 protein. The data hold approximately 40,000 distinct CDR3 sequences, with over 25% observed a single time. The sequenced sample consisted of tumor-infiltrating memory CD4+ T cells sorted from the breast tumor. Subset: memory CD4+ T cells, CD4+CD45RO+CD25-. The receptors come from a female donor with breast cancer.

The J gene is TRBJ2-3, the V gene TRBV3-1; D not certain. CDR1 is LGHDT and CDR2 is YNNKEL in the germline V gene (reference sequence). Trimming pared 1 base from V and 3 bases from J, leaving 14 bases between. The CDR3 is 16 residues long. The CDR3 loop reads CASSQVSGSSTDTQYF. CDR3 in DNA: TGTGCCAGCAGCCAAGTCTCGGGTAGCAGTACAGATACGCAGTATTTT.

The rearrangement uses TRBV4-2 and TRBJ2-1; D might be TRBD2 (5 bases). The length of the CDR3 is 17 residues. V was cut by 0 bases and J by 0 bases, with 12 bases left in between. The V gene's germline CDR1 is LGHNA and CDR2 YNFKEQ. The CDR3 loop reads CASSQEQLGSSYNEQFF. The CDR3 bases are TGTGCCAGCAGCCAAGAGCAATTGGGGAGCTCCTACAATGAGCAGTTCTTC.

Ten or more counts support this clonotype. Here the CDR3 reads CASSQVGGGVADTQYF. Here the CDR3 DNA reads TGTGCCAGCAGCCAAGTCGGGGGAGGTGTTGCAGATACGCAGTATTTT. V is TRBV4-2 and J is TRBJ2-3; D might be TRBD2 (6 bases). V lost 1 base and J lost 4, with 15 bases in between. Germline CDR1 LGHNA, CDR2 YNFKEQ. CDR3 length equals 16 residues.

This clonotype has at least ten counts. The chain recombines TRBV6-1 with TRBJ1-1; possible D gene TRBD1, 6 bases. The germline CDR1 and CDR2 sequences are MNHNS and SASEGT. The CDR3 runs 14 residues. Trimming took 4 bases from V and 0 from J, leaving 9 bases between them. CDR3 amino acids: CASSVSGVNTEAFF. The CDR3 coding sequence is TGTGCCAGCAGTGTCTCAGGGGTGAACACTGAAGCTTTCTTT.

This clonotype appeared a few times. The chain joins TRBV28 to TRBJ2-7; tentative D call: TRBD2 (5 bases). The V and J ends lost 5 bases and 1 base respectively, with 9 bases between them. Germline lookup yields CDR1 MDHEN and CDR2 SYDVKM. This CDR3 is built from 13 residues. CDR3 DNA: TGTGCCAGCAGTCAGCGGAGATCCTACGAGCAGTACTTC. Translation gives CASSQRRSYEQYF.

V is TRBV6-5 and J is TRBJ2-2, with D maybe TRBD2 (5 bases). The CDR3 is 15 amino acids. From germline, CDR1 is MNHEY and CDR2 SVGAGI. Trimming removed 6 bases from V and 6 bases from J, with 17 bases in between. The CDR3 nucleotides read TGTGCCAGCAGGAACCAAAAAAGGGAGTCCGGGGAGCTGTTTTTT. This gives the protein CASRNQKRESGELFF.

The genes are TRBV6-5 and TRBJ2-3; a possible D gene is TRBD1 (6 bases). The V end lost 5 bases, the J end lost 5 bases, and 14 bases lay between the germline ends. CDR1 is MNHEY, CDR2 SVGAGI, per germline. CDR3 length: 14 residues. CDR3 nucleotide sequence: TGTGCCAGCAGTCTCCAGGACAGACTAGATACGCAGTATTTT. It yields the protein CASSLQDRLDTQYF.

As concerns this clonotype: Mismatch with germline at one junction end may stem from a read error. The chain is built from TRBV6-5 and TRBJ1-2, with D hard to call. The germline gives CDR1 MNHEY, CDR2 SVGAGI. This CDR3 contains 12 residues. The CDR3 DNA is TGTGTCAGCAGGCTCGATGGAAGTGGCTACACCTTC. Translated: CVSRLDGSGYTF.

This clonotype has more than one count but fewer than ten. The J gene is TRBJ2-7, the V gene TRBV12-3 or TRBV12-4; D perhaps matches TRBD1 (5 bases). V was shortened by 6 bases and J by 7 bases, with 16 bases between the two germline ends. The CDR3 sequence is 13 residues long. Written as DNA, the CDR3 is TGTGCCAGCAGGCCTACAGGAGACGGGGAGCAGTACTTC. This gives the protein CASRPTGDGEQYF.

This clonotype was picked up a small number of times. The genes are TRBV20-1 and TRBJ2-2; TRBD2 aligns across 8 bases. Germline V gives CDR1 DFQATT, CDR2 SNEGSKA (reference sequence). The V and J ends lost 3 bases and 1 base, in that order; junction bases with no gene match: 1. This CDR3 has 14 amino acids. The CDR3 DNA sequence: TGCAGTGCTAGCGGGAGGGAGAACACCGGGGAGCTGTTTTTT. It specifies CSASGRENTGELFF.

CDR3 loop: CASSTGAPPRETQYF. The DNA for the CDR3 is TGTGCCAGCAGTACTGGTGCCCCGCCACGAGAGACCCAGTACTTC. The chain recombines TRBV12-3 or TRBV12-4 with TRBJ2-5; D is undetermined. The ends were cut back, 5 bases at V and 4 bases at J, with 17 bases in the middle. The length of the CDR3 is 15 residues.

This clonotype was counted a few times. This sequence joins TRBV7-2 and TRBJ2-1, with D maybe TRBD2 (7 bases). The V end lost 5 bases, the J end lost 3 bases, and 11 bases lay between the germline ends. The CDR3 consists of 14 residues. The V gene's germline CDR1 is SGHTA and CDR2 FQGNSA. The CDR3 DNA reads TGTGCCAGCAGCCGGGGGGCGGACTACAATGAGCAGTTCTTC. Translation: CASSRGADYNEQFF.

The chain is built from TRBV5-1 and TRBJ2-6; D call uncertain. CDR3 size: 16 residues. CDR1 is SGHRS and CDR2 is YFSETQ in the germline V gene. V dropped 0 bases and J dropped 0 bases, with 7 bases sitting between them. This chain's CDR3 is CASSLGQPSGANVLTF. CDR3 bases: TGCGCCAGCAGCTTGGGACAACCCTCTGGGGCCAACGTCCTGACTTTC.

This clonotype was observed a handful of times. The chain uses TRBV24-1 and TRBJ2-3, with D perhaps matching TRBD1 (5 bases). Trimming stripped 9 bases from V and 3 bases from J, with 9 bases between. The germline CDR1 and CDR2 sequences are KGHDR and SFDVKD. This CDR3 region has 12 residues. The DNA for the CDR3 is TGTGCCACCCAGGGTTGGACAGATACGCAGTATTTT. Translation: CATQGWTDTQYF.

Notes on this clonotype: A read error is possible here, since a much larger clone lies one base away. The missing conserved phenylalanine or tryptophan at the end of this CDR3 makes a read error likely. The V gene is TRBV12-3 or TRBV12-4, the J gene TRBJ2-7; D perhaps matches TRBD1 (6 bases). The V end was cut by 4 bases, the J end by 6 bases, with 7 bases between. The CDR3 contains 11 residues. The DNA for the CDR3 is TGTGCCAGCAGTTCCAGGGGCGAGCAGTACTCC. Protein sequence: CASSSRGEQYS.

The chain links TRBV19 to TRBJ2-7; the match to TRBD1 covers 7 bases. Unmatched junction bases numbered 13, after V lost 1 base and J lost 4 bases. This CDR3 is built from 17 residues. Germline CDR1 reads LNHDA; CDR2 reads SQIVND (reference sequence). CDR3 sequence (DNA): TGTGCCAGTAGTATAGGGTTTGGAGACAGGGCCTATTACGAGCAGTACTTC. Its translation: CASSIGFGDRAYYEQYF.

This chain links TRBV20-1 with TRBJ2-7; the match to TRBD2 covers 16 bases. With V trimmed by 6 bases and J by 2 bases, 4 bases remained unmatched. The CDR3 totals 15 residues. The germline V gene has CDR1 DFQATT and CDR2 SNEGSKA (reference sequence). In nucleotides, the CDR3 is TGCAGTGCAAAAGGGACTAGCGGGAGGGCCTACGAGCAGTACTTC. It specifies CSAKGTSGRAYEQYF.

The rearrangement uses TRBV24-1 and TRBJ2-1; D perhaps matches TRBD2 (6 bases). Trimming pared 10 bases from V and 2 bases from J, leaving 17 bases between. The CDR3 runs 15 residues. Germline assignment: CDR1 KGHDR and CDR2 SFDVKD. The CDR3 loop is CATSGGRSTYNEQFF. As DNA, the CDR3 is TGTGCCACTAGCGGAGGCAGGTCAACCTACAATGAGCAGTTCTTC.

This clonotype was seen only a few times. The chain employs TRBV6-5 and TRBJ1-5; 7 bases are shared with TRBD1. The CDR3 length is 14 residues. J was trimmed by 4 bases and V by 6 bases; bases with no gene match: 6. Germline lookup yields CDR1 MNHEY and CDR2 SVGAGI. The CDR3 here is CASRETGRNQPQHF. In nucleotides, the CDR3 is TGTGCCAGCAGGGAGACAGGGAGGAATCAGCCCCAGCATTTT.

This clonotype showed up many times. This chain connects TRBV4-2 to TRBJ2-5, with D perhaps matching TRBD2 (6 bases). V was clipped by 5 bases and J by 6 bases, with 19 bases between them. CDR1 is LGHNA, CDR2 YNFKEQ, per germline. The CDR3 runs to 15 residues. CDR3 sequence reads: CASSGQPGLGQTQYF. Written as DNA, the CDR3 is TGTGCCAGCAGCGGGCAGCCGGGACTGGGGCAGACCCAGTACTTC.

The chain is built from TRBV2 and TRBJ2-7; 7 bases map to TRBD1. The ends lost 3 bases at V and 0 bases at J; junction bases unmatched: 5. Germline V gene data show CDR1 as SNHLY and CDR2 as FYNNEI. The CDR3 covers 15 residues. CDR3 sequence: CASSDPTGSSYEQYF. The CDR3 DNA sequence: TGTGCCAGCAGTGACCCGACAGGGAGCTCCTACGAGCAGTACTTC.

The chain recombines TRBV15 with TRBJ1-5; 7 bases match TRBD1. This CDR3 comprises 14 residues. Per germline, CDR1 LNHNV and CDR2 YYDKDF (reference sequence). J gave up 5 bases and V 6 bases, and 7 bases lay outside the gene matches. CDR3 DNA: TGTGCCACCAGTAAGGACAGGCGGGATCAGCCCCAGCATTTT. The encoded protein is CATSKDRRDQPQHF.

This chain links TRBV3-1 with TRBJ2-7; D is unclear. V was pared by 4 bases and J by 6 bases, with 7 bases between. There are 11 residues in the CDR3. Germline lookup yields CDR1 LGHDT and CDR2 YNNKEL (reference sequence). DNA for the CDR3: TGTGCCAGCAGCCTCTCGGGCGAGCAGTACTTC. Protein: CASSLSGEQYF.

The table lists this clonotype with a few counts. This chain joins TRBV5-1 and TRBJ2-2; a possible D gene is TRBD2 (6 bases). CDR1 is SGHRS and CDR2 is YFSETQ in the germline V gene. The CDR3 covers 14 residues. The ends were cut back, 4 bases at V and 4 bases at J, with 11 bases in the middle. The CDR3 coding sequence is TGCGCCAGCAGCCTACAGACTAGCACCGGGGAGCTGTTTTTT. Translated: CASSLQTSTGELFF.

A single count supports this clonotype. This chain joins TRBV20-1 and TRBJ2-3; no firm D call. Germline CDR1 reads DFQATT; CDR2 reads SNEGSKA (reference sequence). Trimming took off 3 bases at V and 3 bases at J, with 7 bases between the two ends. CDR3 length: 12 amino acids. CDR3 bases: TGCAGTGCTAGTACCCAGACAGATACGCAGTATTTT. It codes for CSASTQTDTQYF.

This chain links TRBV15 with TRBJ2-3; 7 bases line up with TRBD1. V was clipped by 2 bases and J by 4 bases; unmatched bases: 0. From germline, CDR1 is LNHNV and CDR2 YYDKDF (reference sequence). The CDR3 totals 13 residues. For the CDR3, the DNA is TGTGCCACCAGCAGACAGGGGGCAGATACGCAGTATTTT. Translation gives CATSRQGADTQYF. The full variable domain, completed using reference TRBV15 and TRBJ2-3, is DAMVIQNPRYQVTQFGKPVTLSCSQTLNHNVMYWYQQKSSQAPKLLFHYYDKDFNNEADTPDNFQSRRPNTSFCFLDIRSPGLGDTAMYLCATSRQGADTQYFGPGTRLTVL.

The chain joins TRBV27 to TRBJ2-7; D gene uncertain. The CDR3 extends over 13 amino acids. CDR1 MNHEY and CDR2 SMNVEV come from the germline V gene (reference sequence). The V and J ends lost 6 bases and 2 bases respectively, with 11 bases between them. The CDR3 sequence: CASSRVGPYEQYF. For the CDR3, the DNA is TGTGCCAGCAGCCGGGTCGGACCCTACGAGCAGTACTTC.

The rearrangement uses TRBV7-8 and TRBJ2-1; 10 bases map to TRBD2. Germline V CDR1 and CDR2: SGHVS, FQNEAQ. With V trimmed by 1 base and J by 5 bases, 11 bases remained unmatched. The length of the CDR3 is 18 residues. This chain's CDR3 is CASSLVLAGVRRDNEQFF. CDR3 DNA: TGTGCCAGCAGCTTAGTTCTAGCGGGAGTTAGGAGGGACAATGAGCAGTTCTTC.

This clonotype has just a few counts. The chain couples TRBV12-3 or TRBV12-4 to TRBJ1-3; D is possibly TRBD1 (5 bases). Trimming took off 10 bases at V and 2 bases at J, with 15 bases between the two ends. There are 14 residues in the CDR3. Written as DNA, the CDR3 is TGTGCCAACGCGTGGGGGATCGCTGGAAACACCATATATTTT. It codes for CANAWGIAGNTIYF.